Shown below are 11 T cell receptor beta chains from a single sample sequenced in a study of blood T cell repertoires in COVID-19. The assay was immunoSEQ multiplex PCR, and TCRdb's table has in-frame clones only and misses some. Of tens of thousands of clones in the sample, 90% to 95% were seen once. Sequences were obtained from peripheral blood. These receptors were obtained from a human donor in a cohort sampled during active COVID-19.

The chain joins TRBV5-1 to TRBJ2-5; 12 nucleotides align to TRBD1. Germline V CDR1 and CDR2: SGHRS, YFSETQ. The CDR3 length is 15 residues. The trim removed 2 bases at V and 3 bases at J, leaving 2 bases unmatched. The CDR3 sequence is CASSFGTGGEETQYF. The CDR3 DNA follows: TGCGCCAGCAGCTTCGGGACAGGGGGCGAAGAGACCCAGTACTTC.

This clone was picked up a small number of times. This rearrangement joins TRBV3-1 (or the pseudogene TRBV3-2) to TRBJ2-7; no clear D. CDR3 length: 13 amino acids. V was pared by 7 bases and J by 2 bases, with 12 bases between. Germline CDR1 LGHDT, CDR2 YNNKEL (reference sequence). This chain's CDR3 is CASITKTTYEQYV. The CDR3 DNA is TGTGCCAGCATTACTAAAACGACCTACGAGCAGTACGTC.

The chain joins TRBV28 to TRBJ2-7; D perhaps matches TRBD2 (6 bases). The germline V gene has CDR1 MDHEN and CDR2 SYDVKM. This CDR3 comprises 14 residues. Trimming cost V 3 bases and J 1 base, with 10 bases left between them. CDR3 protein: CASSFGLASYEQYF. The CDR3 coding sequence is TGTGCCAGCAGTTTTGGCCTAGCGTCCTACGAGCAGTACTTC.

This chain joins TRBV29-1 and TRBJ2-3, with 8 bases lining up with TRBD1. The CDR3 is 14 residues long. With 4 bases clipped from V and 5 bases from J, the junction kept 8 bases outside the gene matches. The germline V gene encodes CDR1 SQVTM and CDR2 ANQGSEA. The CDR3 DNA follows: TGCAGCGTTGGACAGGGGCGCGGGGAAGATACGCAGTATTTT. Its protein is CSVGQGRGEDTQYF.

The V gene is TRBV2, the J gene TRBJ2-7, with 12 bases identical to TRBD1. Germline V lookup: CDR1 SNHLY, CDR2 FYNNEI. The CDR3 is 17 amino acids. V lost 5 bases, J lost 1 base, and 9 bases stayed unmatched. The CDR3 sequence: CASSSGTGGASSYEQYF. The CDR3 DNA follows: TGTGCCAGCAGTTCCGGGACAGGGGGCGCAAGTTCCTACGAGCAGTACTTC.

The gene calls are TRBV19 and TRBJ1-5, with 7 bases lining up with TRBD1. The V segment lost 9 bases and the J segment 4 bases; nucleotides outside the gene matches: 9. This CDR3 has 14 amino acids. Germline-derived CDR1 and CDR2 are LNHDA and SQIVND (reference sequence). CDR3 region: CASSGQQDNQPQHF. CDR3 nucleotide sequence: TGTGCCAGCTCGGGACAGCAGGATAATCAGCCCCAGCATTTT.

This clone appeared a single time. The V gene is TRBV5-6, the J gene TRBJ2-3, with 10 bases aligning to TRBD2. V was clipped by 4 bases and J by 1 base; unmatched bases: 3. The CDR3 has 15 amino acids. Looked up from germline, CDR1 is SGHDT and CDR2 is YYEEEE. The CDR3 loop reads CASSPGTSGTDTQYF. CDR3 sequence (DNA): TGTGCCAGCAGCCCGGGGACTAGCGGCACAGATACGCAGTATTTT.

The CDR3 nucleotides are TGTGCCTGGTCCCCCGGGACTAGCCATGAGCAGTTCTTC. The encoded protein is CAWSPGTSHEQFF. The chain combines TRBV30 with TRBJ2-1, with 9 bases fitting TRBD2. V gave up 5 bases and J gave up 8 bases; unmatched junction bases: 7. CDR1 is GTSNPN, CDR2 SVGIG, per germline (reference sequence). The CDR3 has 13 amino acids.

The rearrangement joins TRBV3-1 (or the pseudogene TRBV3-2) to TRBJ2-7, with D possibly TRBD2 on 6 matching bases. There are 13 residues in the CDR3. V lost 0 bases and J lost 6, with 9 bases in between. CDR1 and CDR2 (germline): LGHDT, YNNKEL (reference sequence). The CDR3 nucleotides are TGTGCCAGCAGCCAAGAGGGGGGAACCGAGCAGTACTTC. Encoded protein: CASSQEGGTEQYF.

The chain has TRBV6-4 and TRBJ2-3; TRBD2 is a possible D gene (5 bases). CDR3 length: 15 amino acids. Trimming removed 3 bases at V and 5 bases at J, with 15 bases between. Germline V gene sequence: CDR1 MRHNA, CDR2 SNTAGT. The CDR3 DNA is TGTGCCAGCAGTGAGAAGGACGGCGCGGGAGATACGCAGTATTTT. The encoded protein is CASSEKDGAGDTQYF.

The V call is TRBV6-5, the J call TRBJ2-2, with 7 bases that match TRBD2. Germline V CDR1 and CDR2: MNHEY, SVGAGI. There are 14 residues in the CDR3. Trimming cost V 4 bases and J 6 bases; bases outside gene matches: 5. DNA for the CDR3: TGTGCCAGCAGTTGGACTAGTATCGCCGGGGAGCTGTTTTTT. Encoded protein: CASSWTSIAGELFF.